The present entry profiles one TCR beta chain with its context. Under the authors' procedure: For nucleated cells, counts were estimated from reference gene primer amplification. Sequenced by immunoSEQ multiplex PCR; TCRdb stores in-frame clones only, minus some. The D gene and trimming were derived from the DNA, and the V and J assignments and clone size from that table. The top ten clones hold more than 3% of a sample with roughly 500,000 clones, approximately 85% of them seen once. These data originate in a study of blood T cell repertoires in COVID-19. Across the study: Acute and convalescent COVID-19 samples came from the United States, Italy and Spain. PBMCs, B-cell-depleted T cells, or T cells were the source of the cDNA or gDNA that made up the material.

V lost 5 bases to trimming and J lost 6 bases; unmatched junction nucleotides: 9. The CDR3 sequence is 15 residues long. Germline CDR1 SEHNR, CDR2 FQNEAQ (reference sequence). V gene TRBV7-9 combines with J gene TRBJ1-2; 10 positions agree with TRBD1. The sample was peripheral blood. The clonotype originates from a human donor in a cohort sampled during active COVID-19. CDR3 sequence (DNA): TGTGCCAGCAGCCGTGACACCGGGACAGGGGATGGCTACACCTTC. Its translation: CASSRDTGTGDGYTF.